The TCR beta chain under discussion was sequenced for a study of shared clonotypes between healthy human individuals. Notes on the study in general: The generation probabilities recorded for non-shared clonotypes fell below those of clonotypes shared by all four donors.

Germline loops: CDR1 SGHDT, CDR2 YYEEEE. The CDR3 totals 14 residues. The trim removed 1 base at V and 8 bases at J, leaving 8 bases unmatched. A word on this clone: The antigen is undetermined.

Per the study methods: Without quality scores, immunoSEQ junctional reads could not be filtered like full-length reads. Repertoires were generated with immunoSEQ multiplex PCR, while TCRdb's copy carries only in-frame clones and drops some. The DNA was the basis for D and trimming; V, J and clone size are from that table. The repertoire holds about 2 million clones, with over 85% as singletons. Naive CD8 cells lacked CD45RO and underwent positive selection for CCR7, leaving out terminally differentiated effector memory CD45RA+ cells. Donors were healthy HIV-negative adults without recent acute infections or vaccinations. Nashville, Tennessee was home to all donors, each a Caucasian adult.

What was sequenced was naive CD8+ T cells sorted from blood. This receptor was taken from a man aged 18 to 35 in good health. The V call is TRBV5-6, the J call TRBJ1-1; 7 bases fit TRBD1. CDR3 DNA: TGTGCCAGCAGCTTGCTCCCGGGACAGAAAGAAGCTTTCTTT. As protein: CASSLLPGQKEAFF.